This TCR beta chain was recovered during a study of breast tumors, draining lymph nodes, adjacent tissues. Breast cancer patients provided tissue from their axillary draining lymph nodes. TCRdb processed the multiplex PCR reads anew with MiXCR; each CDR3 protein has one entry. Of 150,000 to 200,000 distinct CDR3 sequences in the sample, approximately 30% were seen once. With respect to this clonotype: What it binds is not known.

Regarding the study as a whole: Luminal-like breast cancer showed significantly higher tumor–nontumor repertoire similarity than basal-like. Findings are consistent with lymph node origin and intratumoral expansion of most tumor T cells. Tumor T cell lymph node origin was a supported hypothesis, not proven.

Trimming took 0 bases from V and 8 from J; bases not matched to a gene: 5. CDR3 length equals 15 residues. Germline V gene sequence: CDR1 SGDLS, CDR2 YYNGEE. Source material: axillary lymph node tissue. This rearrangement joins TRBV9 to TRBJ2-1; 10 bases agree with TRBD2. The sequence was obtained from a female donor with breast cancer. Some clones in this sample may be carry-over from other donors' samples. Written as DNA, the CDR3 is TGTGCCAGCAGCGTAGGTCTAGCGGGAGCCCATGAGCAGTTCTTC. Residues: CASSVGLAGAHEQFF.